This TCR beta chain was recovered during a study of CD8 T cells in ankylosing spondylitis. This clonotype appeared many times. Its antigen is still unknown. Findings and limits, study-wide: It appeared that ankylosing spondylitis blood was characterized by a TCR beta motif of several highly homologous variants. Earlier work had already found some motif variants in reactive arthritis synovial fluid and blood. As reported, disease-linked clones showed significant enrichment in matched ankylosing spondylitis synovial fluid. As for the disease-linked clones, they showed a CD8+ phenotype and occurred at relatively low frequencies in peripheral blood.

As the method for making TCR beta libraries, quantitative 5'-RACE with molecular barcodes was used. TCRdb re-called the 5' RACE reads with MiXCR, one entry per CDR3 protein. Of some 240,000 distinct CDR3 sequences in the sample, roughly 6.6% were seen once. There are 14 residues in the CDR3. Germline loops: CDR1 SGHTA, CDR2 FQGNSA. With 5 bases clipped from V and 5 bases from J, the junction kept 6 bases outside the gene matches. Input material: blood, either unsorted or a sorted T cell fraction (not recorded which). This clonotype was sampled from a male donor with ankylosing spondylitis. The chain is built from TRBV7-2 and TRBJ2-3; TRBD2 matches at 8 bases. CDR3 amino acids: CASSLSGAGDTQYF. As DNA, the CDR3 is TGTGCCAGCAGCCTTAGCGGGGCGGGAGATACGCAGTATTTT.